This T cell receptor beta chain was retrieved from a study of T cells after yellow fever vaccination. On the study more broadly: In the case of low-cell-number fractions, SMART-Seq v4 Ultra Low Input was used for preparation.

General study points: Clones that expanded after primary vaccination mostly reappeared after the booster (over 95% CD4, 70% to 90% CD8). Researchers cautioned that FACS-sorted repertoires could harbor abundant clonotypes contaminating from the bulk population.

This clonotype showed up just a few times. Its antigen is still unknown. The V end lost 3 bases, the J end lost 0 bases, and 9 bases lay between the germline ends. Germline V lookup: CDR1 LNHDA, CDR2 SQIVND (reference sequence). There are 14 residues in the CDR3. Using its own MiXCR run on the 5' RACE reads, TCRdb lists one record per CDR3 protein. The sample lists a few hundred thousand distinct CDR3 sequences, less than 9.5% seen once, with 15% to 20% in the top ten. This rearrangement joins TRBV19 to TRBJ2-7; no clear D. Sequences were derived from PBMCs, sampled about 49 days after the first yellow fever vaccination. This sequence originates from a man aged 18 to 35 who received the YFV17D yellow fever vaccine. Here the CDR3 DNA reads TGTGCCAGTAGTATTGTTGGAAGCTCCTACGAGCAGTACTTC. Its translation: CASSIVGSSYEQYF.